The next 22 T cell receptor beta chains were all read from a single sample in a study of identical twins. TCRdb fed the 5' RACE reads into MiXCR, producing one record per CDR3 protein. Of 450,000 to 650,000 distinct CDR3 sequences listed, 7.5% to 10% are singletons. The data were also submitted as part of a second study, on yellow fever vaccine responses in identical twins.

The specimen was PBMCs. All receptors derive from a woman younger than 30 in good health.

Ten or more counts support this clonotype. V usage is TRBV6-4 and J usage is TRBJ2-1; 8 positions match TRBD2. Germline V gene data show CDR1 as MRHNA and CDR2 as SNTAGT. There are 15 residues in the CDR3. Losses at the gene ends were 2 bases for V and 8 bases for J; bases not matched to a gene: 8. Here the CDR3 reads CASSDGGGQVDEQFF. In DNA, the CDR3 is TGTGCCAGCAGTGACGGCGGGGGGCAGGTCGATGAGCAGTTCTTC.

This sequence joins TRBV5-6 and TRBJ2-7; 9 nucleotides agree with TRBD1. Germline V CDR1 and CDR2: SGHDT, YYEEEE. The length of the CDR3 is 15 residues. With V trimmed by 0 bases and J by 1 base, 2 bases remained unmatched. CDR3 sequence reads: CASSLGDRVSYEQYF. CDR3 coding DNA: TGTGCCAGCAGCTTGGGGGACAGGGTTTCCTACGAGCAGTACTTC.

The chain employs TRBV15 and TRBJ2-7; 7 bases line up with TRBD1. The CDR3 extends over 16 amino acids. Losses at the gene ends were 0 bases for V and 2 bases for J; bases not matched to a gene: 7. The germline gives CDR1 LNHNV, CDR2 YYDKDF (reference sequence). This CDR3 reads CATSRDLGDSAYEQYF. The DNA of the CDR3 is TGTGCCACCAGCAGAGATTTGGGGGACAGCGCCTACGAGCAGTACTTC.

This clonotype appeared many times. V and J are TRBV5-1 and TRBJ2-5; possibly TRBD2 for D (6 bases). The CDR3 length is 15 residues. Germline assignment: CDR1 SGHRS and CDR2 YFSETQ. Between the trimmed V and J ends, which lost 4 bases and 1 base, there was a span of 14 bases. CDR3: CASSQEGRLQETQYF. CDR3 in DNA: TGCGCCAGCAGCCAGGAGGGGAGGCTCCAAGAGACCCAGTACTTC.

The gene calls are TRBV18 and TRBJ2-3, with a possible D match to TRBD2 (5 bases). The ends were cut back, 3 bases at V and 4 bases at J, with 20 bases in the middle. The CDR3 runs 17 residues. Germline values: CDR1 KGHSH, CDR2 LQKENI. The CDR3 loop reads CASSPPRGSETSDTQYF. CDR3 nucleotide sequence: TGTGCCAGCTCACCCCCCCGTGGGAGCGAAACCTCAGATACGCAGTATTTT.

There are many counts of this clonotype. This rearrangement joins TRBV6-5 to TRBJ1-4; 7 positions agree with TRBD1. Germline V gene data show CDR1 as MNHEY and CDR2 as SVGAGI. The CDR3 is 17 residues long. The J segment lost 3 bases and the V segment lost 4 bases, leaving 11 bases of the junction unmatched. Here the CDR3 reads CASSFLSPGQPNEKLFF. The DNA of the CDR3 is TGTGCCAGCAGTTTTCTCTCACCGGGACAGCCTAATGAAAAACTGTTTTTT.

This clonotype was counted at least ten times. The chain couples TRBV4-1 to TRBJ2-7; D may be TRBD2 (6 bases). CDR1 and CDR2 (germline): MGHRA, YSYEKL. V lost 4 bases, J lost 0 bases, and 10 bases lay in between. The length of the CDR3 is 14 residues. The CDR3 DNA sequence: TGCGCCAGCAGCCCCCAGGGACTCTCCTACGAGCAGTACTTC. Amino acid sequence: CASSPQGLSYEQYF.

The chain recombines TRBV4-2 with TRBJ2-2; D tentatively fits TRBD1 or TRBD2 (5 bases each). The CDR3 is 14 amino acids. Germline V lookup: CDR1 LGHNA, CDR2 YNFKEQ. Between the trimmed V and J ends, which lost 2 bases and 7 bases, there was a span of 11 bases. This chain's CDR3 is CASSQPGTNGELFF. The CDR3 DNA sequence: TGTGCCAGCAGCCAACCGGGGACCAACGGGGAGCTGTTTTTT.

This clonotype was detected many times. The rearrangement links TRBV3-1 to TRBJ2-5; D assignment may be TRBD1 or TRBD2 (6 bases each). The CDR3 has 14 amino acids. The ends were cut back, 0 bases at V and 5 bases at J, with 10 bases in the middle. Germline V lookup: CDR1 LGHDT, CDR2 YNNKEL (reference sequence). The CDR3 is CASSQEGGGETQYF. DNA for the CDR3: TGTGCCAGCAGCCAAGAAGGGGGAGGCGAGACCCAGTACTTC.

In its sample, this clonotype was seen a few times. The genes are TRBV5-1 and TRBJ2-7; 10 bases align to TRBD2. Germline CDR1 reads SGHRS; CDR2 reads YFSETQ. The CDR3 covers 15 residues. Trimming took 4 bases from V and 3 from J; bases not matched to a gene: 7. The DNA for the CDR3 is TGCGCCAGCAGCCCCATAGCGGGGGGCGTCTACGAGCAGTACTTC. It codes for CASSPIAGGVYEQYF. The full variable domain, in which reference TRBV5-1 and TRBJ2-7 provide the parts outside the CDR3, is KAGVTQTPRYLIKTRGQQVTLSCSPISGHRSVSWYQQTPGQGLQFLFEYFSETQRNKGNFPGRFSGRQFSNSRSEMNVSTLELGDSALYLCASSPIAGGVYEQYFGPGTRLTVT.

This clonotype was picked up many times. The V and J genes are TRBV12-3 or TRBV12-4 and TRBJ2-3, with 7 positions matching TRBD1. The CDR3 extends over 15 amino acids. V lost 5 bases to trimming and J lost 4 bases; unmatched junction nucleotides: 9. The CDR3 reads CASSPQQGSADTQYF. As DNA, the CDR3 is TGTGCCAGCAGTCCACAACAGGGGAGTGCAGATACGCAGTATTTT.

Note on this clonotype: A read error is possible here, since a much larger clone lies one base away. V and J are TRBV25-1 and TRBJ2-1, with D maybe TRBD1 (6 bases). The V end was cut by 5 bases, the J end by 5 bases, with 13 bases between. The CDR3 contains 14 residues. Per germline, CDR1 MGHDK and CDR2 SYGVNS. CDR3 sequence: CASSSRDTNNEQFF. DNA for the CDR3: TGTGCCAGCAGTTCCCGGGACACCAACAATGAGCAGTTCTTC.

This clonotype occurred many times. The chain uses TRBV18 and TRBJ2-5; D is undetermined. CDR3 length: 12 amino acids. Germline lookup yields CDR1 KGHSH and CDR2 LQKENI. V dropped 2 bases and J dropped 5 bases, with 6 bases sitting between them. The CDR3 reads CASSPGLETQYF. The CDR3, as DNA: TGTGCCAGCTCACCAGGGTTGGAGACCCAGTACTTC.

This chain uses TRBV2 with TRBJ2-1; TRBD1 matches at 9 bases. V lost 11 bases, J lost 2 bases, and 19 bases stayed unmatched. The CDR3 is made up of 18 amino acids. Germline V gene lookup returns CDR1 SNHLY and CDR2 FYNNEI. The CDR3 spells CAFCLGVGDRVPYNEQFF. The CDR3 coding sequence is TGTGCCTTCTGTTTAGGGGTCGGGGACAGGGTACCCTACAATGAGCAGTTCTTC.

The chain uses TRBV3-1 and TRBJ2-7; 11 positions match TRBD2. Trimming at V came to 0 bases and at J to 0 bases, leaving 7 bases not matched to a gene. CDR3 length equals 18 residues. CDR1 LGHDT and CDR2 YNNKEL come from the germline V gene (reference sequence). The CDR3 reads CASSQETSGGRSSYEQYF. In DNA form, the CDR3 reads TGTGCCAGCAGCCAAGAAACTAGCGGGGGCCGTAGCTCCTACGAGCAGTACTTC.

In its sample, this clonotype was seen once. V and J are TRBV28 and TRBJ2-1; D tentatively reads TRBD1 or TRBD2 (5 bases each). Germline V gene data show CDR1 as MDHEN and CDR2 as SYDVKM. V lost 8 bases and J 8 bases, leaving 19 bases between the germline ends. This CDR3 spans 14 amino acids. The CDR3 nucleotides are TGTGCCAGCCGCACCGGGACCCGTTTACATGAGCAGTTCTTC. It specifies CASRTGTRLHEQFF.

This chain joins TRBV27 and TRBJ2-5; 7 bases line up with TRBD1. The CDR3 is 14 residues long. Germline V gene sequence: CDR1 MNHEY, CDR2 SMNVEV (reference sequence). V lost 5 bases to trimming and J lost 3 bases; unmatched junction nucleotides: 6. The CDR3 region has the DNA TGTGCCAGCAGTCCAGGGACAGTTAAAGAGACCCAGTACTTC. Translated, it gives CASSPGTVKETQYF.

This clonotype was detected a few times. The genes are TRBV20-1 and TRBJ1-1, with 7 bases matching TRBD1. The CDR3 has 13 amino acids. The V gene's germline CDR1 is DFQATT and CDR2 SNEGSKA (reference sequence). V lost 3 bases to trimming and J lost 2 bases; unmatched junction nucleotides: 3. The CDR3 bases are TGCAGTGCTAGCAAGGGGGCCAACACTGAAGCTTTCTTT. Its protein is CSASKGANTEAFF.

This chain uses TRBV5-5 with TRBJ2-5; 8 bases line up with TRBD2. Germline V gene sequence: CDR1 SGHKS, CDR2 YYEKEE (reference sequence). The CDR3 length is 15 residues. Trimming removed 2 bases from V and 4 bases from J; junction bases left unmatched: 7. The CDR3 region has the DNA TGTGCCAGCAGCTTTTCGGGGGGGGCCTCAGAGACCCAGTACTTC. It is translated as CASSFSGGASETQYF. Full variable domain (missing parts from reference TRBV5-5 and TRBJ2-5): DAGVTQSPTHLIKTRGQQVTLRCSPISGHKSVSWYQQVLGQGPQFIFQYYEKEERGRGNFPDRFSARQFPNYSSELNVNALLLGDSALYLCASSFSGGASETQYFGPGTRLLVL.

V usage is TRBV6-1 and J usage is TRBJ1-4; possible D gene TRBD1, 6 bases. V lost 5 bases to trimming and J lost 8 bases, with 15 bases between them. The CDR3 runs to 14 residues. CDR1 and CDR2 (germline): MNHNS, SASEGT. CDR3 amino acids: CASSRVGGPEKLFF. CDR3 DNA sequence: TGTGCCAGCAGTCGCGTCGGGGGGCCCGAAAAACTGTTTTTT.

The table lists this clonotype with a few counts. The chain recombines TRBV7-2 with TRBJ1-6; D is uncertain. This CDR3 region has 15 residues. The germline V gene has CDR1 SGHTA and CDR2 FQGNSA. With 2 bases removed from V and 7 bases from J, the gap between germline ends came to 12 bases. The chain's CDR3 is CASSLQAVSNSPLHF. The CDR3 DNA is TGTGCCAGCAGCTTACAGGCAGTTTCGAATTCACCCCTCCACTTT.

This clonotype came up a few times. The chain recombines TRBV20-1 with TRBJ2-5; 14 bases agree with TRBD2. This CDR3 is built from 16 residues. Per germline, CDR1 DFQATT and CDR2 SNEGSKA (reference sequence). V was pared by 4 bases and J by 4 bases, with 8 bases of the junction left unmatched. The CDR3 nucleotides read TGCAGTGCTAACCAGGGACTAGCGGGAGTTTCAGAGACCCAGTACTTC. Protein product: CSANQGLAGVSETQYF.